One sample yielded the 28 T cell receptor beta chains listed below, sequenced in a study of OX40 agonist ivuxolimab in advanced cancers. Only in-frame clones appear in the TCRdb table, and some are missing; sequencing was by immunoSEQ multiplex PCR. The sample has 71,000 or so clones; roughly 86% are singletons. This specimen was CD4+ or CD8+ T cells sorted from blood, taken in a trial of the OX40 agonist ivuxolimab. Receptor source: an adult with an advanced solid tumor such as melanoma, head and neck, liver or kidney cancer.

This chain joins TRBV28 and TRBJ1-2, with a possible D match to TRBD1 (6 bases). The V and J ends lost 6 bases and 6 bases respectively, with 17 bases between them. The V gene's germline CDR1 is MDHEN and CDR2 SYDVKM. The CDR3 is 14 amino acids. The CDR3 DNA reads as TGTGCCAGCAGAGTCACAGGGATCGGTCATGGCTACACCTTC. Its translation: CASRVTGIGHGYTF.

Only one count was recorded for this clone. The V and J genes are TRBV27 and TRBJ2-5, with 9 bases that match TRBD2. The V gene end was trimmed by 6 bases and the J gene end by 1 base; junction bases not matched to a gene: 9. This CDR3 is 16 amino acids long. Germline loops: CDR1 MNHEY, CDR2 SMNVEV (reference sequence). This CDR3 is CASSLRGRGTQETQYF. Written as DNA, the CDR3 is TGTGCCAGCAGCCTCCGCGGGAGGGGGACCCAAGAGACCCAGTACTTC.

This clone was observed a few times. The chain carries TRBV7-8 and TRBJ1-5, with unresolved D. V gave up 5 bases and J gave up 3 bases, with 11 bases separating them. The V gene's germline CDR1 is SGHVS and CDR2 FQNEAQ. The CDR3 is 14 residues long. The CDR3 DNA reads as TGTGCCAGCAGCCCCTTGGGAGACAATCAGCCCCAGCATTTT. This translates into CASSPLGDNQPQHF.

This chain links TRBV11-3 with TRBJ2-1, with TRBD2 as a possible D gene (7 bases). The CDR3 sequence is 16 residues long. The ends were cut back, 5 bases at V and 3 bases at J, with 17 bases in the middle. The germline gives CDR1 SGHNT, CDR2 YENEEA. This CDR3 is CASSPGGGLDYNEQFF. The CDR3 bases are TGTGCCAGCAGCCCAGGCGGGGGCCTGGACTACAATGAGCAGTTCTTC.

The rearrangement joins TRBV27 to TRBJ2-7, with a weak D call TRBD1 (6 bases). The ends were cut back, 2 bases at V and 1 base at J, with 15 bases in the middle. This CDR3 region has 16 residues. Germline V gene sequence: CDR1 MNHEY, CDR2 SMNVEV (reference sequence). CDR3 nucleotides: TGTGCCAGCAGTTTAAGCCTCAGGGGAATATCCTACGAGCAGTACTTC. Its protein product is CASSLSLRGISYEQYF.

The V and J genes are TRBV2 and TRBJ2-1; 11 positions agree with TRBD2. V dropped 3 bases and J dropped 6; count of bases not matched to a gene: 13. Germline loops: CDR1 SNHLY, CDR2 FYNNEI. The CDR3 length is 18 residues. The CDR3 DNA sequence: TGTGCCAGCAGTGAGGTTCTAGCGGGAGGTCCCCTAGTCAATGAGCAGTTCTTC. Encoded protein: CASSEVLAGGPLVNEQFF.

CDR3 protein: CASRPTSGGSPDTQYF. Written as DNA, the CDR3 is TGTGCCAGCAGGCCAACTAGCGGGGGGTCCCCAGATACGCAGTATTTT. The chain uses TRBV6-6 and TRBJ2-3; 12 bases match TRBD2. The CDR3 covers 16 residues. Germline CDR1 reads MNHNY; CDR2 reads SVGAGI (reference sequence). V lost 6 bases, J lost 4 bases, and 8 bases stayed unmatched.

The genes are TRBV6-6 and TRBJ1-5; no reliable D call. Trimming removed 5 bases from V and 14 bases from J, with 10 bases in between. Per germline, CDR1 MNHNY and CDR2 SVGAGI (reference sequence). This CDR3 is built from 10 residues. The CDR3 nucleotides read TGTGCCAGCAGTGGATTCCGGAAGCATTTT. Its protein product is CASSGFRKHF.

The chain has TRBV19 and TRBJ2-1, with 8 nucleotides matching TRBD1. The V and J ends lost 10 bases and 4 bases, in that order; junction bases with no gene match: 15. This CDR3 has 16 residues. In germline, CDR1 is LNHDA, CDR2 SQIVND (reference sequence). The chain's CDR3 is CATTGGLGRSYNEQFF. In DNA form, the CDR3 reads TGTGCCACCACAGGGGGGCTAGGACGATCTTACAATGAGCAGTTCTTC.

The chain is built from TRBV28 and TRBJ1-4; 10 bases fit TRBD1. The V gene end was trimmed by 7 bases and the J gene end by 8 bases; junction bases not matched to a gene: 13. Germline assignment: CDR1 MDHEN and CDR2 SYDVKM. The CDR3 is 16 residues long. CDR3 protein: CASNPQVGTGEEKLFF. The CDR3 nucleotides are TGTGCCAGCAATCCCCAGGTCGGGACAGGGGAAGAAAAACTGTTTTTT.

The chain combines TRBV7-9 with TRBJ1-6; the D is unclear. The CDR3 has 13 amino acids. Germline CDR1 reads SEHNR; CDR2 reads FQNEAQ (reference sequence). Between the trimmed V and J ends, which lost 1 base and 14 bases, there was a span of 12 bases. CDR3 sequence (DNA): TGTGCCAGCAGCTTAGAGAGGGCACTCACCCTCCACTTT. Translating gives CASSLERALTLHF.

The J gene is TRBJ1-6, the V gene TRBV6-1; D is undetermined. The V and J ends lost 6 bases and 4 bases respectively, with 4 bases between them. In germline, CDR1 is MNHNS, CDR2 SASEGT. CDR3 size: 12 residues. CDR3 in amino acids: CASSEYNSPLHF. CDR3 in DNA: TGTGCCAGCAGCGAGTATAATTCACCCCTCCACTTT.

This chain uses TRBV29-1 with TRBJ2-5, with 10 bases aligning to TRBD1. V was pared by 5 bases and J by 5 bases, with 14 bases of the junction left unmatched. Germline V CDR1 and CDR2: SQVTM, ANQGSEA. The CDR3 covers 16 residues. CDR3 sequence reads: CSVKTGGVTRRETQYF. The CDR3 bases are TGCAGCGTTAAGACAGGGGGCGTAACACGGCGGGAGACCCAGTACTTC. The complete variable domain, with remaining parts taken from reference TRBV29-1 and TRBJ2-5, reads SAVISQKPSRDICQRGTSLTIQCQVDSQVTMMFWYRQQPGQSLTLIATANQGSEATYESGFVIDKFPISRPNLTFSTLTVSNMSPEDSSIYLCSVKTGGVTRRETQYFGPGTRLLVL.

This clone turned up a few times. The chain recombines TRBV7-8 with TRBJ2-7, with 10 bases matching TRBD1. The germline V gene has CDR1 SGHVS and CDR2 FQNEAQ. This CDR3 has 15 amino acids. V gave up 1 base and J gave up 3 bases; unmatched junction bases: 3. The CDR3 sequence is CASSLVGTGDYEQYF. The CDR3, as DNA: TGTGCCAGCAGCTTAGTAGGGACAGGGGACTACGAGCAGTACTTC.

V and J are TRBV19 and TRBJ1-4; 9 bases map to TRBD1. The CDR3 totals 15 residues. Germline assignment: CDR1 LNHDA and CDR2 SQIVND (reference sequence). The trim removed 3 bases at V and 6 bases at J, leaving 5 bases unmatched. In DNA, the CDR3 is TGTGCCAGTAGTATTTCCGGGACAGGGCATGAAAAACTGTTTTTT. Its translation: CASSISGTGHEKLFF.

This CDR3 is CASSLGPGQNTGELFF. CDR3 bases: TGCGCCAGCAGCCTTGGCCCCGGGCAGAACACCGGGGAGCTGTTTTTT. V and J are TRBV5-1 and TRBJ2-2; D unresolved. CDR1 is SGHRS and CDR2 is YFSETQ in the germline V gene. V was trimmed by 4 bases and J by 1 base, leaving 14 bases between them. The CDR3 extends over 16 amino acids.

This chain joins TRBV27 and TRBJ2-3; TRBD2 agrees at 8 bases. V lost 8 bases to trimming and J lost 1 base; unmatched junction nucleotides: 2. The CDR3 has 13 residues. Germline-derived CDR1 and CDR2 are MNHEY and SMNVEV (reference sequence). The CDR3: CASRGGGTDTQYF. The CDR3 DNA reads TGTGCCAGCCGGGGGGGAGGCACAGATACGCAGTATTTT.

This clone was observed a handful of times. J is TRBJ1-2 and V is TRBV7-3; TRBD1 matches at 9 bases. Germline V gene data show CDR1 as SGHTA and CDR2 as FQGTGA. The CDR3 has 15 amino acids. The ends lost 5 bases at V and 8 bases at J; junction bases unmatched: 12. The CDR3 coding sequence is TGTGCCAGCAGCCGCGGACAGGGGATGTTGGGAGGCTACACCTTC. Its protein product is CASSRGQGMLGGYTF.

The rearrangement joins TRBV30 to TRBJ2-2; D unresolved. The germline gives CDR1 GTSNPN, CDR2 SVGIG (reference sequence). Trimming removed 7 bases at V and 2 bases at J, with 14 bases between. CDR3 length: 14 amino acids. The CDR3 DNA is TGTGCCTTTGCGCAGGACGCCAACACCGGGGAGCTGTTTTTT. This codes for CAFAQDANTGELFF.

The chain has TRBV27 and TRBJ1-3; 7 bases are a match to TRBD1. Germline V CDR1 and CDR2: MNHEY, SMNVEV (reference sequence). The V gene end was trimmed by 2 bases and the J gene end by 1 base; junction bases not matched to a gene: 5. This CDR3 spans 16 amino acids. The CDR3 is CASSLVEGASGNTIYF. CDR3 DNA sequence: TGTGCCAGCAGTTTAGTGGAGGGGGCTTCTGGAAACACCATATATTTT.

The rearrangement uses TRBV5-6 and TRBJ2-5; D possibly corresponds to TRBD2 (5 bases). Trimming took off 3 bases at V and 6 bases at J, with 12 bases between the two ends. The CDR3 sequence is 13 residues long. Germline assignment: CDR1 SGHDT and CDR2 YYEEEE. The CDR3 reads CASSWATGKTQYF. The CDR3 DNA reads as TGTGCCAGCAGCTGGGCCACGGGGAAGACCCAGTACTTC.

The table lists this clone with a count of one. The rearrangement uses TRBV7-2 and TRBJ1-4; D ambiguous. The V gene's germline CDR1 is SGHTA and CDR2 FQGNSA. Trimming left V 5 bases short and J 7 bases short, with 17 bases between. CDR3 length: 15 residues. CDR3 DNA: TGTGCCAGCAGCCCCAGTACGGGTCTGAGTGAAAAACTGTTTTTT. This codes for CASSPSTGLSEKLFF.

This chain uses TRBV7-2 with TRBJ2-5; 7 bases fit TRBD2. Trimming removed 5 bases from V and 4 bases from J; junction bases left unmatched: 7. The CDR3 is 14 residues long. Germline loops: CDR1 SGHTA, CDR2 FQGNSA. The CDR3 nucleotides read TGTGCCAGCAGCCTTAGGACTAGAGGAGAGACCCAGTACTTC. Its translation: CASSLRTRGETQYF.

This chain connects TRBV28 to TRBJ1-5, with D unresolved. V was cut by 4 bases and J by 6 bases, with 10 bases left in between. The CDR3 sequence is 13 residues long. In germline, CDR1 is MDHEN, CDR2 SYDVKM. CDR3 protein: CASSYGVGQPQHF. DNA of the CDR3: TGTGCCAGCAGTTATGGGGTTGGTCAGCCCCAGCATTTT. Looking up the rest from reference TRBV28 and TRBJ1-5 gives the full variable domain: DVKVTQSSRYLVKRTGEKVFLECVQDMDHENMFWYRQDPGLGLRLIYFSYDVKMKEKGDIPEGYSVSREKKERFSLILESASTNQTSMYLCASSYGVGQPQHFGDGTRLSIL.

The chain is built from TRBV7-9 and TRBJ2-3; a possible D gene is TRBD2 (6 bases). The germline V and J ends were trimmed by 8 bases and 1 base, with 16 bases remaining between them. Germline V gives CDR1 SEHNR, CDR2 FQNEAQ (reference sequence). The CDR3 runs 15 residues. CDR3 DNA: TGTGCCAGCTTTAAACGAGGGGAGGGCACAGATACGCAGTATTTT. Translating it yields CASFKRGEGTDTQYF.

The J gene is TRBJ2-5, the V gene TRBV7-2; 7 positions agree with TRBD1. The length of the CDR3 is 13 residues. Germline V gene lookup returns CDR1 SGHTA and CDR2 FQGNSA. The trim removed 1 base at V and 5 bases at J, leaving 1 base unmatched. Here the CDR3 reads CASSLVGGETQYF. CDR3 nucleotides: TGTGCCAGCAGCTTAGTAGGGGGCGAGACCCAGTACTTC.

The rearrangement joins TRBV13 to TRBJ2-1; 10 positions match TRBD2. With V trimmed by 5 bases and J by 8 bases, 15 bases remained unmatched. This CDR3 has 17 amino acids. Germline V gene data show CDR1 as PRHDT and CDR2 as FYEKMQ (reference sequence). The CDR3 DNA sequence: TGTGCCAGCAGCCCTTGGGGGGGTAGCGGGAGGAGGTATGAGCAGTTCTTC. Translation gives CASSPWGGSGRRYEQFF.

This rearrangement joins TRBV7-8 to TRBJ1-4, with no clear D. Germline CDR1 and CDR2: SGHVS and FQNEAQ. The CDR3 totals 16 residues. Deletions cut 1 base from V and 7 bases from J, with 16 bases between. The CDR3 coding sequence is TGTGCCAGCAGCTTAGAATTGAGACACCGCGGTGAAAAACTGTTTTTT. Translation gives CASSLELRHRGEKLFF.